Described below is a single TCR beta chain sequence and its context. Participants were aged about 18 to 100 years from approximately 25 US areas. Clinical histories supplied by participants themselves formed the basis of cohort assignment. V shed 4 bases, J shed 6 bases, and the junction held 7 bases outside the gene matches. CDR1 SGDLS and CDR2 YYNGEE come from the germline V gene. CDR3 length equals 14 residues. The data derive from a study of blood T cell repertoires in COVID-19. Study at large: The origin of the acute and convalescent COVID-19 samples was the United States, Italy and Spain.

Methods used by the authors: How many nucleated cells were present was estimated from reference gene primer amplification. Assay used: immunoSEQ multiplex PCR; TCRdb lists only in-frame clones, some missing. The V and J calls and clone size come from that table; D and trimming were worked out from the DNA. The sample shows approximately 200,000 clones, about 80% of them seen only once. The chain joins TRBV9 to TRBJ2-1; TRBD2 matches 7 bases. The sequence was obtained from a man aged 35 to 55 who had recovered from COVID-19. Sequencing input: PBMCs or T cells enriched from blood (not recorded which). CDR3 region: CASSSQRGGNEQFF. The DNA of the CDR3 is TGTGCCAGCAGCTCCCAGCGGGGTGGCAATGAGCAGTTCTTC.